One and the same sample provided the 24 T cell receptor beta chains below, sequenced in a study of early T cells in non-severe SARS-CoV-2 infection. TCRdb re-derived calls from the 5' RACE reads in MiXCR, one entry per CDR3 protein. The repertoire holds tens of thousands of distinct CDR3 sequences, with over 4.5% as singletons. Sequences were obtained from whole blood. These receptors all stem from an adult who was a healthcare worker with PCR-confirmed SARS-CoV-2 infection or an uninfected control (not recorded which).

The rearrangement uses TRBV3-1 and TRBJ1-6; TRBD1 is a possible D gene (5 bases). Germline V gene data show CDR1 as LGHDT and CDR2 as YNNKEL (reference sequence). Between the trimmed V and J ends, which lost 0 bases and 6 bases, there was a span of 9 bases. CDR3 length: 15 amino acids. The CDR3 sequence: CASSQEQGVNSPLHF. The DNA for the CDR3 is TGTGCCAGCAGCCAAGAACAAGGGGTTAATTCACCCCTCCACTTT.

The V call is TRBV12-5, the J call TRBJ1-1; D perhaps matches TRBD1 (6 bases). Trimming took off 1 base at V and 6 bases at J, with 24 bases between the two ends. The CDR3 consists of 18 residues. CDR1 LGHNT and CDR2 FRNRAP come from the germline V gene. The chain's CDR3 is CASGLANLGGEPVAEAFF. DNA for the CDR3: TGTGCTAGTGGTTTGGCTAATCTAGGGGGGGAGCCCGTGGCTGAAGCTTTCTTT.

The table lists this clonotype with many counts. The chain employs TRBV4-3 and TRBJ2-3; D unclear. Germline V lookup: CDR1 LGHNA, CDR2 YSLEER. Trimming shortened V by 1 base and J by 0 bases, and 11 bases separated the two germline ends. CDR3 length: 16 residues. The CDR3 sequence: CASSQGFRISTDTQYF. In DNA, the CDR3 is TGCGCCAGCAGCCAAGGATTCAGGATTAGCACAGATACGCAGTATTTT.

This clonotype was counted between two and nine times. This chain joins TRBV27 and TRBJ2-4, with D tentatively TRBD1 or TRBD2 (5 bases each). The CDR3 is 13 residues long. CDR1 and CDR2 (germline): MNHEY, SMNVEV (reference sequence). CDR3 amino acids: CATARQGDGIQYF. In DNA form, the CDR3 reads TGTGCAACGGCCCGACAAGGGGACGGCATTCAGTACTTC.

Only a few counts were recorded for this clonotype. The chain employs TRBV5-1 and TRBJ2-1; 7 positions agree with TRBD1. CDR1 and CDR2 (germline): SGHRS, YFSETQ. The CDR3 covers 15 residues. V lost 4 bases and J lost 4; bases outside the gene matches: 8. The CDR3 loop reads CASSLTGQSYNEQFF. In nucleotides, the CDR3 is TGCGCCAGCAGCCTCACGGGACAGAGTTACAATGAGCAGTTCTTC.

This chain uses TRBV19 with TRBJ2-3; tentative D call: TRBD1 (6 bases). The CDR3 is 13 residues long. Germline CDR1 reads LNHDA; CDR2 reads SQIVND (reference sequence). Trimming removed 3 bases at V and 5 bases at J, with 9 bases between. CDR3 DNA: TGTGCCAGTAGTATGCCACAGGGAGATACGCAGTATTTT. This codes for CASSMPQGDTQYF.

This chain joins TRBV20-1 and TRBJ2-4; 7 bases fit TRBD1. The CDR3 is 16 amino acids. CDR1 and CDR2 (germline): DFQATT, SNEGSKA (reference sequence). V trimming: 4 bases; J trimming: 0 bases; junction bases outside the gene matches: 9. CDR3 DNA: TGCAGTGCTAATGTAGGGGGCGCCTTAGCCAAAAACATTCAGTACTTC. Protein: CSANVGGALAKNIQYF.

This clonotype was detected ten times or more. The chain couples TRBV7-9 to TRBJ1-1; D possibly corresponds to TRBD1 (5 bases). V shed 5 bases and J shed 10 bases, with 14 bases lying between them. The CDR3 is made up of 12 amino acids. Germline V lookup: CDR1 SEHNR, CDR2 FQNEAQ (reference sequence). The CDR3 region has the DNA TGTGCCAGCAGCCGTCTGGGGCCAGGAGCTTTCTTT. Translation: CASSRLGPGAFF.

The J gene is TRBJ1-4, the V gene TRBV5-8; TRBD1 matches 7 bases. The CDR3 has 16 residues. Unmatched junction bases numbered 14, after V lost 4 bases and J lost 8 bases. Looked up from germline, CDR1 is SGHTS and CDR2 is YDEGEE. The DNA of the CDR3 is TGTGCCAGCAGCCGACACACAGGGGTCACGGACGAAAAACTGTTTTTT. It specifies CASSRHTGVTDEKLFF.

This clonotype was seen only a few times. The V call is TRBV7-6, the J call TRBJ2-6; 10 bases fit TRBD1. CDR1 SGHVS and CDR2 FNYEAQ come from the germline V gene. V was clipped by 2 bases and J by 1 base; unmatched bases: 2. The CDR3 totals 17 residues. The CDR3 nucleotides are TGTGCCAGCAGCTTACGGACAGGGGGATCTGGGGCCAACGTCCTGACTTTC. Residues: CASSLRTGGSGANVLTF.

This clonotype showed up many times. The chain combines TRBV10-3 with TRBJ1-5; a weak D match, TRBD1 (6 bases). The CDR3 runs 14 residues. With 5 bases removed from V and 4 bases from J, the gap between germline ends came to 12 bases. Germline CDR1 reads ENHRY; CDR2 reads SYGVKD. Here the CDR3 DNA reads TGTGCCATCAGTCAGGGGCTCGGGAATCAGCCCCAGCATTTT. Amino acid sequence: CAISQGLGNQPQHF.

The V call is TRBV5-1, the J call TRBJ2-1; perhaps TRBD1 as D (5 bases). The germline V gene encodes CDR1 SGHRS and CDR2 YFSETQ. The CDR3 has 16 amino acids. V was shortened by 9 bases and J by 2 bases, with 21 bases between the two germline ends. For the CDR3, the DNA is TGCGCCACAAAACAAACAGGTTCGAGAGCCTACAATGAGCAGTTCTTC. As protein: CATKQTGSRAYNEQFF.

This clonotype was detected a few times. This chain connects TRBV4-1 to TRBJ2-5; D is undetermined. Germline V gene sequence: CDR1 MGHRA, CDR2 YSYEKL. Trimming took 5 bases from V and 3 from J, leaving 10 bases between them. CDR3 size: 13 residues. The CDR3 loop is CASSYRLEETQYF. DNA for the CDR3: TGCGCCAGCAGCTATAGACTGGAAGAGACCCAGTACTTC.

By share, this clonotype ranks as medium-sized. This chain connects TRBV19 to TRBJ2-3; D might be TRBD2 (6 bases). This CDR3 is built from 21 residues. Germline loops: CDR1 LNHDA, CDR2 SQIVND (reference sequence). Trimming took 5 bases from V and 2 from J, leaving 32 bases between them. CDR3 loop: CASSPVRGMDFGRLFTDTQYF. For the CDR3, the DNA is TGTGCCAGTAGTCCGGTACGCGGGATGGACTTCGGACGCCTCTTCACAGATACGCAGTATTTT.

V is TRBV29-1 and J is TRBJ2-5; D gene uncertain. The CDR3 runs 11 residues. V was cut by 0 bases and J by 4 bases, with 3 bases left in between. Germline V gene sequence: CDR1 SQVTM, CDR2 ANQGSEA. The CDR3 loop is CSVEETETQYF. Written as DNA, the CDR3 is TGCAGCGTTGAAGAGACAGAGACCCAGTACTTC. The complete variable domain, with remaining parts taken from reference TRBV29-1 and TRBJ2-5, reads SAVISQKPSRDICQRGTSLTIQCQVDSQVTMMFWYRQQPGQSLTLIATANQGSEATYESGFVIDKFPISRPNLTFSTLTVSNMSPEDSSIYLCSVEETETQYFGPGTRLLVL.

This clonotype was seen more than once but under ten times. This rearrangement joins TRBV7-2 to TRBJ2-1, with D perhaps assigned TRBD1 or TRBD2 (5 bases each). The germline gives CDR1 SGHTA, CDR2 FQGNSA. This CDR3 has 15 amino acids. Trimming took 2 bases from V and 4 from J, leaving 12 bases between them. CDR3 amino acids: CASSLSSGQYNEQFF. CDR3 bases: TGTGCCAGCAGCTTATCATCGGGGCAGTACAATGAGCAGTTCTTC.

The table lists this clonotype with many counts. This chain links TRBV7-6 with TRBJ2-1, with 10 bases that match TRBD2. The CDR3 is made up of 18 amino acids. Germline CDR1 reads SGHVS; CDR2 reads FNYEAQ. The V segment lost 3 bases and the J segment 0 bases; nucleotides outside the gene matches: 8. CDR3 nucleotides: TGTGCCAGCAGCTTCTCTAGCGGGGGACCCAACTCCTACAATGAGCAGTTCTTC. It codes for CASSFSSGGPNSYNEQFF. The full variable domain, rest sourced from reference TRBV7-6 and TRBJ2-1, is GAGVSQSPRYKVTKRGQDVALRCDPISGHVSLYWYRQALGQGPEFLTYFNYEAQQDKSGLPNDRFSAERPEGSISTLTIQRTEQRDSAMYRCASSFSSGGPNSYNEQFFGPGTRLTVL.

The V call is TRBV11-2, the J call TRBJ1-6; 10 bases line up with TRBD1. CDR3 length equals 14 residues. The V and J ends lost 4 bases and 9 bases, in that order; junction bases with no gene match: 3. Germline V gene sequence: CDR1 SGHAT, CDR2 FQNNGV. The CDR3 coding sequence is TGTGCCAGCAGCTCCGGGACAGGGGCTTCACCCCTCCACTTT. This gives the protein CASSSGTGASPLHF.

Concerning this clonotype itself: This may be a read error: a much more frequent sequence differs by one nucleotide. The chain couples TRBV4-1 to TRBJ1-6; D remains ambiguous. Between the trimmed V and J ends, which lost 1 base and 10 bases, there was a span of 14 bases. The CDR3 extends over 15 amino acids. Germline V gene data show CDR1 as MGHRA and CDR2 as YSYEKL. In DNA form, the CDR3 reads TGCGCCAGCAGCCAAGGCTGGAATGAGAAGTCACCCCTCCACTTT. Its protein is CASSQGWNEKSPLHF.

The rearrangement links TRBV11-2 to TRBJ2-1; TRBD1 matches at 11 bases. Unmatched junction bases numbered 11, after V lost 3 bases and J lost 7 bases. The CDR3 runs to 17 residues. Germline values: CDR1 SGHAT, CDR2 FQNNGV. The CDR3 DNA follows: TGTGCCAGCAGCTTCGGGATCCGGGACAGGGGGTCGAATGAGCAGTTCTTC. This sequence encodes CASSFGIRDRGSNEQFF.

This clonotype was counted ten times or more. The V and J genes are TRBV28 and TRBJ1-1; weak D call: TRBD1 (5 bases). Deletions cut 2 bases from V and 0 bases from J, with 13 bases between. Germline lookup yields CDR1 MDHEN and CDR2 SYDVKM. CDR3 length equals 16 residues. The CDR3: CASSLPGFVMNTEAFF. CDR3 nucleotides: TGTGCCAGCAGTTTACCAGGGTTTGTCATGAACACTGAAGCTTTCTTT.

This clonotype appeared many times. This chain connects TRBV20-1 to TRBJ2-3, with D uncertain. CDR1 is DFQATT and CDR2 is SNEGSKA in the germline V gene (reference sequence). V lost 3 bases, J lost 0 bases, and 7 bases lay in between. The CDR3 extends over 13 amino acids. The CDR3 sequence: CSASKFSTDTQYF. The CDR3, as DNA: TGCAGTGCTAGCAAATTTAGCACAGATACGCAGTATTTT.

This clonotype was detected only a few times. This chain uses TRBV20-1 with TRBJ2-5; 9 nucleotides agree with TRBD2. The length of the CDR3 is 14 residues. Germline values: CDR1 DFQATT, CDR2 SNEGSKA (reference sequence). V lost 4 bases and J lost 5; bases outside the gene matches: 8. For the CDR3, the DNA is TGCAGTGCTAAGCGTGCGGGGGGGCCGGAGACCCAGTACTTC. It specifies CSAKRAGGPETQYF.

There are many counts of this clonotype. The chain uses TRBV9 and TRBJ2-3; D uncertain. Germline V gene lookup returns CDR1 SGDLS and CDR2 YYNGEE. This CDR3 is built from 14 residues. V lost 0 bases, J lost 1 base, and 6 bases lay in between. In nucleotides, the CDR3 is TGTGCCAGCAGCGTAGGCCGGGGCACAGATACGCAGTATTTT. Translating it yields CASSVGRGTDTQYF. The entire variable domain, with the rest obtained from reference TRBV9 and TRBJ2-3, is as follows: DSGVTQTPKHLITATGQRVTLRCSPRSGDLSVYWYQQSLDQGLQFLIQYYNGEERAKGNILERFSAQQFPDLHSELNLSSLELGDSALYFCASSVGRGTDTQYFGPGTRLTVL.